This entry is about one TCR beta chain. Its matching antigen is unknown. This record belongs to a study of tumor-infiltrating lymphocytes in primary liver carcinoma. Whole-study results and caveats: It was observed that only about 7.5-25% of the top clones appeared in every one of the five tumor regions.

A constant-region primer served to make TCR beta cDNA from about 0.45 ug total RNA. Generation of the TCR beta libraries relied on three nested multiplex PCR rounds using slightly modified ARM-PCR. Primers for the first two PCR rounds were TRBV1-TRBV30 forward primers and a C-beta reverse primer (approximately 10 cycles per round). TCRdb fed the multiplex PCR reads into MiXCR, producing one record per CDR3 protein. Among 100,000 to 150,000 distinct CDR3 sequences listed, 64% were seen once. Co-extraction yielded RNA and DNA from about 20-30 mg of unsorted bulk tissue. Trimming left V 6 bases short and J 4 bases short, with 11 bases between. The CDR3 totals 13 residues. The germline V gene encodes CDR1 MDHEN and CDR2 SYDVKM.

This sequence was found in an older woman with primary liver carcinoma and hepatitis B virus infection. The V gene is TRBV28, the J gene TRBJ2-3; D is undetermined. The sequenced sample was liver tumor tissue from sampling region 3. Noted subset: tumor region T3, left-lateral pole. The CDR3 DNA sequence: TGTGCCAGCAGATTAAACCCTGCAGATACGCAGTATTTT. Translation gives CASRLNPADTQYF.